A single sample is the source of the 6 T cell receptor beta chains below, sequenced in a study of T-cell memory formation after mild COVID-19. MiXCR, applied by TCRdb to the 5' RACE reads, yields one record per CDR3 protein. Counted here are some 120,000 distinct CDR3 sequences, about a sixth occurring once; the ten biggest clones make up around 13%. Source material: PBMCs or a T cell subset sorted from them (not recorded which). All receptors derive from an adult woman who had mild COVID-19 (a few samples of this study predate the infection). Cell type and time point are not known.

In this sample, this clonotype turned up a few times. This CDR3 reads CASSQERESPYEQYF. In DNA form, the CDR3 reads TGCGCCAGCAGCCAAGAGCGGGAGAGTCCCTACGAGCAGTACTTC. This rearrangement joins TRBV4-1 to TRBJ2-7; 7 bases line up with TRBD2. The CDR3 consists of 15 residues. Looked up from germline, CDR1 is MGHRA and CDR2 is YSYEKL. With 0 bases clipped from V and 2 bases from J, the junction kept 4 bases outside the gene matches.

This clonotype has only a few counts. This chain joins TRBV5-1 and TRBJ2-1; perhaps TRBD1 as D (5 bases). Germline V gives CDR1 SGHRS, CDR2 YFSETQ. V dropped 0 bases and J dropped 5 bases, with 12 bases sitting between them. CDR3 length: 15 residues. CDR3 nucleotide sequence: TGCGCCAGCAGCTTGGTCGCAGGGCCTAACAATGAGCAGTTCTTC. This sequence encodes CASSLVAGPNNEQFF. The whole variable domain, filled in from reference TRBV5-1 and TRBJ2-1, reads KAGVTQTPRYLIKTRGQQVTLSCSPISGHRSVSWYQQTPGQGLQFLFEYFSETQRNKGNFPGRFSGRQFSNSRSEMNVSTLELGDSALYLCASSLVAGPNNEQFFGPGTRLTVL.

V gene TRBV12-3 or TRBV12-4 combines with J gene TRBJ2-5, with D possibly TRBD2 on 7 matching bases. The length of the CDR3 is 15 residues. Trimming took off 5 bases at V and 5 bases at J, with 18 bases between the two ends. The CDR3 reads CASSAPFRGGETQYF. Here the CDR3 DNA reads TGTGCCAGCAGTGCCCCGTTCAGGGGAGGGGAGACCCAGTACTTC.

This clonotype was detected only a few times. The V gene is TRBV2, the J gene TRBJ2-5, with 11 bases identical to TRBD1. J was trimmed by 6 bases and V by 5 bases; bases with no gene match: 11. CDR1 and CDR2 (germline): SNHLY, FYNNEI. CDR3 size: 16 residues. CDR3 DNA: TGTGCCAGCAGTTATTTACGGACAGGGGGCGAAAAGACCCAGTACTTC. It is translated as CASSYLRTGGEKTQYF.

The V gene is TRBV12-3 or TRBV12-4, the J gene TRBJ2-3; D call uncertain. The ends were cut back, 4 bases at V and 8 bases at J, with 13 bases in the middle. This CDR3 has 13 amino acids. CDR3 nucleotide sequence: TGTGCCAGCAGTTACGATCGGCAGGCTACGCAGTATTTT. This sequence encodes CASSYDRQATQYF.

Details on this clonotype: This may come from a read error, since a much larger clone is one base off. This chain uses TRBV9 with TRBJ2-5, with TRBD1 identical over 7 bases. The CDR3 is 14 residues long. Trimming cost V 2 bases and J 4 bases; bases outside gene matches: 5. Germline V gene sequence: CDR1 SGDLS, CDR2 YYNGEE. The CDR3 DNA is TGTGCCAGCAGCGTCGGGACAGTAATAGAGACCCAGTACTTC. It translates to CASSVGTVIETQYF.